Listed below are T cell receptor beta chains from one sample, sequenced in a study of blood T cell repertoires in COVID-19. Data came from immunoSEQ multiplex PCR; TCRdb stores just in-frame clones and leaves some out. The sample shows 450,000 to 600,000 clones, approximately 86% of them seen only once. The sequencing sample was made of PBMCs or T cells enriched from blood (not recorded which). All receptors come from a woman between 18 and 29 years old who had recovered from COVID-19. CDR3s include the opening cysteine and the closing phenylalanine or tryptophan. The D gene is left open where the match is weak. Only some rows state a clone size, as once, few, many or a class for expanded clones.

D gene | clone size | J gene | V gene | CDR3 DNA | CDR3 protein
. | once | TRBJ1-6 | TRBV28 | TGTGCCAGCAGTTTATATTCGGGAAATAGCTCACCCCTCCACTTT | CASSLYSGNSSPLHF
. | . | TRBJ2-2 | TRBV7-9 | TGTGCCAGCAGCTTATTTTCGACAGGGAACACCGGGGAGCTGTTTTTT | CASSLFSTGNTGELFF
. | . | TRBJ1-2 | TRBV2 | TGTGCCAGCAGTGAATCGGGGAGGGGGGTCTATGGCTACACCTTC | CASSESGRGVYGYTF
. | . | TRBJ1-1 | TRBV27 | TGTGCCAGCAGGCCCTGGGGCCATAACACTGAAGCTTTCTTT | CASRPWGHNTEAFF
TRBD2 | . | TRBJ2-1 | TRBV5-4 | TGTGCCAGCAGCTTGAGGGGACTAGTTTTGGGCAATGAGCAGTTCTTC | CASSLRGLVLGNEQFF
TRBD1 | . | TRBJ1-2 | TRBV28 | TGTGCCAGCAGTCTACCGACAGGGCCCTATGGCTACACCTTC | CASSLPTGPYGYTF
. | . | TRBJ2-1 | TRBV11-3 | TGTGCCAGCAGCCCGGGGGAGACTTACAATGAGCAGTTCTTC | CASSPGETYNEQFF
TRBD1 | . | TRBJ1-5 | TRBV4-2 | TGTGCCAGCAGCGAAACAGGGGAGTATCAGCCCCAGCATTTT | CASSETGEYQPQHF
TRBD1 | . | TRBJ1-2 | TRBV18 | TGTGCCAGCTCTCGCCGGGACAGTTCGGACTATGGCTACACCTTC | CASSRRDSSDYGYTF
TRBD1 | . | TRBJ1-2 | TRBV30 | TGTGCCTGGAGACAGGGGGCGATTGGCTACACCTTC | CAWRQGAIGYTF
TRBD2 | once | TRBJ2-1 | TRBV11-2 | TGTGCCAGCAGCTCCCTAGTTCCGGGGGGTGAGCAGTTCTTC | CASSSLVPGGEQFF